The clone carrying this T cell receptor (beta chain) showed up just a few times. Germline CDR1 KGHSH, CDR2 LQKENI. Trimming shortened V by 1 base and J by 1 base, and 10 bases separated the two germline ends. This CDR3 contains 15 residues. TCRdb's copy holds only in-frame clones and misses some; the assay was immunoSEQ multiplex PCR. The table lists about 120,000 clones, 89% of them singletons. The data belong to a study of cytomegalovirus exposure and HLA in healthy donors. The sample was PBMCs. This TCR derives from a woman aged 18-30 years in good health and CMV-seronegative. The chain has TRBV18 and TRBJ1-1; D is unclear. CDR3 DNA: TGTGCCAGCTCACCACGGCCTGCACCGAACACTGAAGCTTTCTTT. This codes for CASSPRPAPNTEAFF.